Presented here are 14 T cell receptor beta chains from one specimen sequenced in a study of T cell responses to AZD1222 COVID-19 vaccine. Sequencing used immunoSEQ multiplex PCR; TCRdb keeps in-frame clones, though not all of them. The data contain about 200,000 clones, about 92% of them singletons. The sequenced sample was peripheral blood, obtained 28 days after the second dose of the MenACWY control vaccine. Source of these receptors: an adult who received the MenACWY meningococcal vaccine as a control.

The rearrangement uses TRBV4-3 and TRBJ2-7; D uncertain. CDR1 LGHNA and CDR2 YSLEER come from the germline V gene. V shed 0 bases and J shed 1 base, with 10 bases lying between them. The CDR3 length is 15 residues. The CDR3: CASSQDHGSSYEQYF. CDR3 in DNA: TGCGCCAGCAGCCAAGATCATGGGTCATCCTACGAGCAGTACTTC.

This CDR3 is CASSIRGLNTEAFF. DNA of the CDR3: TGTGCCAGTAGTATCAGGGGGCTGAACACTGAAGCTTTCTTT. V gene TRBV19 combines with J gene TRBJ1-1, with TRBD1 matching over 8 bases. Trimming at V came to 3 bases and at J to 0 bases, leaving 0 bases not matched to a gene. Germline assignment: CDR1 LNHDA and CDR2 SQIVND (reference sequence). This CDR3 region has 14 residues. Supplemented by reference TRBV19 and TRBJ1-1, the full variable domain reads DGGITQSPKYLFRKEGQNVTLSCEQNLNHDAMYWYRQDPGQGLRLIYYSQIVNDFQKGDIAEGYSVSREKKESFPLTVTSAQKNPTAFYLCASSIRGLNTEAFFGQGTRLTVV.

J is TRBJ1-5 and V is TRBV12-3 or TRBV12-4; no definite D call. This CDR3 is 12 amino acids long. With 6 bases removed from V and 3 bases from J, the gap between germline ends came to 6 bases. Written as DNA, the CDR3 is TGTGCCAGCAGCCCGGACAATCAGCCCCAGCATTTT. This sequence encodes CASSPDNQPQHF.

The genes are TRBV7-6 and TRBJ1-3, with D uncertain. V lost 1 base to trimming and J lost 7 bases, with 5 bases between them. CDR1 SGHVS and CDR2 FNYEAQ come from the germline V gene. The CDR3 spans 12 residues. Here the CDR3 reads CASSLGSNTIYF. DNA for the CDR3: TGTGCCAGCAGCTTAGGCTCTAACACCATATATTTT.

The chain recombines TRBV7-8 with TRBJ1-2; D unclear. Looked up from germline, CDR1 is SGHVS and CDR2 is FQNEAQ. The CDR3 has 12 residues. V was trimmed by 4 bases and J by 8 bases, leaving 11 bases between them. CDR3 amino acids: CASSSPTKGYTF. The CDR3 region has the DNA TGTGCCAGCAGCTCACCGACTAAGGGCTACACCTTC.

The chain has TRBV12-5 and TRBJ2-1; maybe TRBD1 (5 bases). Trimming shortened V by 4 bases and J by 6 bases, and 16 bases separated the two germline ends. Germline assignment: CDR1 LGHNT and CDR2 FRNRAP. The CDR3 consists of 15 residues. The CDR3 loop is CASGSLGQPFNEQFF. The CDR3 DNA reads as TGTGCTAGTGGTTCCCTGGGGCAACCTTTCAATGAGCAGTTCTTC.

CDR3: CASSSHAQGIGGANVLTF. The CDR3 DNA follows: TGTGCCAGCAGCTCGCATGCACAGGGTATTGGTGGGGCCAACGTCCTGACTTTC. The J gene is TRBJ2-6, the V gene TRBV7-3; maybe TRBD1 (6 bases). The CDR3 length is 18 residues. In germline, CDR1 is SGHTA, CDR2 FQGTGA. V dropped 4 bases and J dropped 3 bases, with 19 bases sitting between them.

This chain's CDR3 is CASSLSTEAFF. Written as DNA, the CDR3 is TGCGCCAGCAGCTTAAGCACTGAAGCTTTCTTT. This rearrangement joins TRBV5-1 to TRBJ1-1; no reliable D call. The V gene lost 2 bases and the J gene lost 4 bases, with 3 bases spanning the gap. The CDR3 is 11 residues long. Germline assignment: CDR1 SGHRS and CDR2 YFSETQ.

The CDR3 DNA is TGTGCCAGCAGCCGGGGGGCGGTCGAAAAACTGTTTTTT. The encoded protein is CASSRGAVEKLFF. The chain uses TRBV2 and TRBJ1-4; TRBD1 is a possible D gene (6 bases). The CDR3 has 13 amino acids. V was pared by 6 bases and J by 8 bases, with 13 bases between. Germline CDR1 and CDR2: SNHLY and FYNNEI. Combining the CDR3 with reference TRBV2 and TRBJ1-4 gives the whole variable domain EPEVTQTPSHQVTQMGQEVILRCVPISNHLYFYWYRQILGQKVEFLVSFYNNEISEKSEIFDDQFSVERPDGSNFTLKIRSTKLEDSAMYFCASSRGAVEKLFFGSGTQLSVL.

This chain links TRBV19 with TRBJ2-4; 10 bases align to TRBD1. CDR3 length equals 14 residues. From germline, CDR1 is LNHDA and CDR2 SQIVND (reference sequence). The V segment lost 4 bases and the J segment 9 bases; nucleotides outside the gene matches: 6. The CDR3: CASSRDRGGGIQYF. CDR3 sequence (DNA): TGTGCCAGTAGTAGGGACAGGGGAGGAGGCATTCAGTACTTC.

This clone was seen once. The gene calls are TRBV9 and TRBJ2-7; D is unclear. This CDR3 comprises 14 residues. Germline assignment: CDR1 SGDLS and CDR2 YYNGEE. V was clipped by 0 bases and J by 3 bases, with 10 bases between them. The chain's CDR3 is CASSVGLLVYEQYF. For the CDR3, the DNA is TGTGCCAGCAGCGTAGGTCTGCTTGTCTACGAGCAGTACTTC. The full variable domain, its missing parts supplied by reference TRBV9 and TRBJ2-7, is DSGVTQTPKHLITATGQRVTLRCSPRSGDLSVYWYQQSLDQGLQFLIQYYNGEERAKGNILERFSAQQFPDLHSELNLSSLELGDSALYFCASSVGLLVYEQYFGPGTRLTVT.

This clone was seen more than once but under ten times. J is TRBJ1-1 and V is TRBV9; D is uncertain. With 0 bases removed from V and 3 bases from J, the gap between germline ends came to 9 bases. The CDR3 has 14 residues. The germline V gene encodes CDR1 SGDLS and CDR2 YYNGEE. The CDR3: CASSVASRDTEAFF. CDR3 coding DNA: TGTGCCAGCAGCGTAGCGTCTAGGGACACTGAAGCTTTCTTT.

This clone was seen just once. The chain combines TRBV11-3 with TRBJ2-3, with TRBD2 matching 9 bases. The CDR3 spans 14 residues. Germline-derived CDR1 and CDR2 are SGHNT and YENEEA. V lost 5 bases to trimming and J lost 6 bases; unmatched junction nucleotides: 6. The DNA of the CDR3 is TGTGCCAGCAGCGCGGGACTAGCTTCGGATACGCAGTATTTT. This gives the protein CASSAGLASDTQYF.

This chain joins TRBV11-2 and TRBJ2-1; the D gene is possibly TRBD1 (6 bases). The germline CDR1 and CDR2 sequences are SGHAT and FQNNGV. The germline V and J ends were trimmed by 2 bases and 7 bases, with 15 bases remaining between them. CDR3 length: 15 amino acids. CDR3 nucleotide sequence: TGTGCCAGCAGCTTACACAGGGATAAAGTGAATGAGCAGTTCTTC. Its protein is CASSLHRDKVNEQFF. Full variable domain (missing parts from reference TRBV11-2 and TRBJ2-1): EAGVAQSPRYKIIEKRQSVAFWCNPISGHATLYWYQQILGQGPKLLIQFQNNGVVDDSQLPKDRFSAERLKGVDSTLKIQPAKLEDSAVYLCASSLHRDKVNEQFFGPGTRLTVL.